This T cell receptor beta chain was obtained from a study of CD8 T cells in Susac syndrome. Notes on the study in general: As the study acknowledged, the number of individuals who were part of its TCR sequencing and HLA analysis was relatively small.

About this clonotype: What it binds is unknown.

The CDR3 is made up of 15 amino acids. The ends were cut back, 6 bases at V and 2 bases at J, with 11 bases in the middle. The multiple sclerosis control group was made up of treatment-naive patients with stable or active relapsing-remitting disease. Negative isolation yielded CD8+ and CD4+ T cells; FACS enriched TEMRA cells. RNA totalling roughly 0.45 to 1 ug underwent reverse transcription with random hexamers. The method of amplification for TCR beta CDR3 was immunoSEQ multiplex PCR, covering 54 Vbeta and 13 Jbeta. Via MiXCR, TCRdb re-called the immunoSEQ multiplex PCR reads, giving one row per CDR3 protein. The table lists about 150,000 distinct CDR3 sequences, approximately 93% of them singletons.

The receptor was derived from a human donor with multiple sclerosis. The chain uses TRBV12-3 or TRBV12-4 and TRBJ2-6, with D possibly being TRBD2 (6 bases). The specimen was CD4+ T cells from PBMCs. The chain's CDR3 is CASSGRGTGANVLTF. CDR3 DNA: TGTGCCAGCAGCGGGAGAGGGACTGGGGCCAACGTCCTGACTTTC.